Below, one TCR beta chain is given with its context. As yet, its antigen is unknown. The data derive from a study of response to subunit inactivated influenza vaccine. Findings of the study overall: It was the authors' suggestion that each seasonal influenza vaccination recruits few new T cells.

One entry per CDR3 protein, called by TCRdb with MiXCR from the RT-PCR reads. The table lists roughly 700,000 distinct CDR3 sequences, approximately 15% of them singletons. The V and J ends lost 2 bases and 8 bases respectively, with 6 bases between them. The CDR3 has 12 residues. CDR1 is SEHNR, CDR2 FQNEAQ, per germline (reference sequence). Here the sequenced sample was PBMCs from blood, taken 14 to 15 days before vaccination. The chain joins TRBV7-9 to TRBJ1-4; no firm D call. The clonotype originates from a man aged 45-60 years who received an inactivated influenza vaccine. The CDR3 loop is CASSLNVEKLFF. The CDR3 DNA sequence: TGTGCCAGCAGCTTAAACGTGGAAAAACTGTTTTTT.